This T cell receptor (beta chain) was sequenced for a study of blood T cell repertoires in COVID-19. This table comes from immunoSEQ multiplex PCR, and its TCRdb copy is limited to in-frame clones, with some not included. The table shows a few hundred thousand clones, with roughly nine tenths occurring only once. Germline V lookup: CDR1 LGHDT, CDR2 YNNKEL (reference sequence). This CDR3 region has 16 residues. Trimming removed 8 bases from V and 0 bases from J; junction bases left unmatched: 11. Specimen: PBMCs or T cells enriched from blood (not recorded which). The sequence derives from a woman between 35 and 50 years old who had been exposed to COVID-19. The chain links TRBV3-1 (or the pseudogene TRBV3-2) to TRBJ2-3, with 7 nucleotides matching TRBD2. The CDR3 is CASDRGSGTSTDTQYF. DNA of the CDR3: TGTGCCAGCGACCGCGGGAGCGGGACGAGCACAGATACGCAGTATTTT.